This TCR beta chain was recovered during a study of cytomegalovirus exposure and HLA in healthy donors (dated 2017 in TCRdb). For the study in its entirety: An earlier analysis of approximately 640 of the donors reported 276 Gb of sequence data and 117 million unique TCR beta sequences from about 179 million T cells. Roughly 300 gigabases of sequencing data and around 88 million unique TCR sequences made up an early release that covered over 550 HLA-typed donors. The genetic ancestry cluster associated with self-reported Caucasian donors included over 80% of the roughly 400 genotyped donors. The aim of the study was to test whether cataloging public T cell receptors could identify signatures of past pathogen exposure. The study used immunosequencing to profile the T cell repertoires of 666 subjects and linked those repertoires to cytomegalovirus serostatus. A separate validation cohort of roughly 110 different subjects was used in addition to the 666-subject first cohort. To predict cytomegalovirus infection status, the study combined high-throughput TCR immunosequencing, statistical association of individual TCRs with disease status, and machine learning. In a later analysis, previously published TCR beta repertoires from hundreds of donors were re-analyzed and high-resolution HLA genotyping was added so that TCR occurrence patterns could be studied. Rather than drawing on any new phenotypic data, the later analysis identified candidate immune exposures from TCR beta sequences and the way those sequences occurred across donors. An earlier analysis of approximately 630 of the donors applied high-throughput TCR beta sequencing to assess whether each TCR beta V gene segment acted as functional or pseudogenic. Donor age, sex, ethnicity and CMV serostatus were collected together with the repertoire data. A later genetic analysis used genome-wide SNP genotypes for about three fifths of the 666 donors, treating that subset as a discovery cohort. All discovery cohort repertoires had been generated using a single sequencing platform. HLA typing covered class I and class II loci at four-digit resolution. Typing coverage differed by locus: A, B, C, DRB1 and DQB1 were typed in about 620-630 donors, DQA1 in about 510, DPA1 in some 570, and DPB1 in approximately 450. A handful of DR-DQ haplotypes were handled as single units for association and clustering because linkage in the cohort was strong. Across some 400 genotyped donors of the cohort, an average of approximately 240,000 unique TCR beta nucleotide sequences per donor were sequenced, and roughly 17% of those sequences were non-productive. Broad study findings and their caveats: Across donors, most TCR sequences were observed very rarely, whereas some public TCRs were present in many individuals. Because HLA typing was unavailable for some donors at each locus, only the typed subset was used in association tests. In a later genetic analysis, fewer N-insertions in productive TCRs were reported among donors in an Asian-associated ancestry cluster than the roughly 700-donor mean. Some IMGT-functional V segments, including TRBV6-2 and TRBV6-3, could not be told apart with the 87-base-pair reads, so those segments were excluded. Three of the identified cytomegalovirus-associated TCR beta chains were confirmed in vitro to be specific for cytomegalovirus antigens. The sequencing pipeline was judged likely to have produced a cluster of highly shared sequence variants as a technical artifact. A further reported finding was that TCR beta sequences accurately predicted the HLA-A and HLA-B alleles for most subjects in the first cohort. In the study, approximately 150 TCR beta chains were listed as associated with cytomegalovirus. For the cohort, immune exposure information was limited to CMV serostatus. Most CMV-associated TCR beta chains appeared to be HLA-restricted in a later analysis, and the HLA associations seemed to be driven largely by CMV exposure. In a later analysis, the rate of TCR association differed among HLA loci, with DRB1 alleles having the most associated TCRs and HLA-C alleles having the fewest. Assigning TCR associations to individual alleles was difficult when HLA alleles, especially DR and DQ, strongly co-occurred. The classifier was reported to diagnose cytomegalovirus status with high specificity and sensitivity in both the original and validation cohorts. In a later analysis, HLA-associated TCR beta chains showed more clonal expansion and lower generation probabilities than non-associated chains that were equally common. Linkage disequilibrium might explain the correlated functional status among segregating V segments, but an unknown experimental factor could not be ruled out. Because counts were too low, some 16 rarely observed V segments, including chromosome 9 orphons, were excluded from the earlier analysis of 587 of the donors. In this cohort, only TCR beta chains were sequenced, and detectable features were limited by the absence of alpha or paired-chain data. The authors suggested that the approach could potentially be extended to other disease states and immunological phenotypes. The presence/absence analyses assumed that sequencing depth was roughly uniform across donors, and that assumption may not be true. In an earlier analysis of 587 of the donors, most TCR beta V segments appeared in productive rearrangements about 87% or about 30% of the time, broadly matching IMGT annotations. In a later analysis, around 15,000 TCR beta sequences were associated with specific HLA alleles at a false discovery rate of 0.05. A later genetic analysis associated a missense DCLRE1C variant with V-gene and J-gene trimming of TCR beta chains, and an independent cohort replicated the association. In a later analysis, several top co-occurrence clusters were reported to appear linked to parvovirus B19, influenza, CMV and Epstein-Barr virus.

Libraries were built with the immunoSEQ multiplex PCR assay. For the multiplex PCR, a mixture combining 60 forward primers for TCR Vbeta segments and 13 reverse primers for TCR Jbeta segments was used. The CDR3 region of rearranged TCR beta genes was amplified from genomic DNA by a multiplex PCR assay. The amplified TCR beta libraries were sequenced on the Illumina HiSeq System as 87-base-pair reads. As for the authors' bioinformatics: A later analysis tallied around 87 million unique TCR beta chains across the 700 or so repertoires, and some 10 million of those chains were shared by two or more donors. A nearest-neighbor algorithm error-corrected the raw reads and collapsed the reads into unique sequences, merging closely related sequences to remove PCR and sequencing errors. Alignment of CDR3 sequences to IMGT reference sequences was used to assign V, D and J gene segments. For a sequence to be retained, a match of at least six nucleotides to both a V gene segment and a J gene segment was required. Rearrangements were classified as productive when the CDR3 lacked stop codons and remained in frame with V and J, and all other rearrangements were classified as non-productive. CDR3 was defined by IMGT convention, running from the second conserved V-encoded cysteine to the conserved J-encoded phenylalanine. The earlier analysis of about 610 of the donors excluded any sequence lacking an unambiguous match to a single V gene segment. In an earlier analysis of several hundred of the donors, V segments were called functional above 56.7% productive rearrangements and were called segregating when the between-donor standard deviation exceeded 5%. To diagnose cytomegalovirus status from the catalog of TCR beta chain sequences, a statistical classification framework was built. A later analysis assigned V and J genes by comparing TCR nucleotide sequences with IMGT/GENE-DB human TR gene sequences. A later analysis assigned CDR3 sequences and most-parsimonious VDJ recombination scenarios with the TCRdist pipeline. In a later analysis, each TCR beta chain was defined by its CDR3 amino acid sequence together with its V-gene family, and reads without a unique V-gene family were excluded. A later analysis removed 450 to 600 highly shared, low-generation-probability nucleotide sequences to deal with suspected cross-contamination and a sequencing artifact. In a later analysis, a clonal expansion index was calculated for each public chain from normalized within-repertoire ranks of inferred template counts. In a later analysis, generation probabilities were computed with a VDJ recombination model fitted to out-of-frame rearrangements, and the resulting probabilities were checked against IGoR. A later analysis scored TCR-TCR, TCR-HLA and TCR-CMV co-occurrence with hypergeometric tests, applying a repertoire-size bias correction to TCR pairs. False discovery rates were estimated in a later analysis by permuting HLA or CMV assignments 20 times. In a later analysis, co-occurring TCRs were grouped using DBSCAN, and TCRdist sequence similarity was added for clustering within HLA-allele-positive subsets. Repertoires with fewer than 30,000 or more than 120,000 public chains were left out of co-occurrence clustering, as were about five repertoires with anomalous nucleotide sharing. TCRdb retrieved this table from immuneACCESS and kept in-frame rearrangements only. Not all clones are present; in checked studies, unresolved V genes account for under half, and no reason is known for the remainder. For V, J and clone size, that table is used; D and trimming come from the DNA. The sample contains about 170,000 clones, 73% of them found a single time. The leading ten clones occupy roughly 5.4% of the sample.

With regard to this clone: What antigen it recognizes has not been identified. No much larger clone is present one base from it, and per-base qualities are unavailable.

The cohort consisted of hundreds of healthy bone marrow donors. At the time of sampling, every cohort member was nominally healthy, though immune exposures that went unrecorded were likely present. The donor was CMV seropositive and was included in the group of approximately 300 seropositive cohort members. Each donor provided a peripheral blood sample, and peripheral blood mononuclear cells were used for TCR beta sequencing. Genomic DNA extraction from the blood cell samples was performed with the Qiagen DNeasy Blood Extraction Kit. The germline V gene (reference sequence) gives CDR1 as LNHDA and CDR2 as SQIVND. The CDR3 runs 15 amino acids, cysteine and phenylalanine included. Only the CDR3 part of the read is kept: 45 bases, read in frame from the first base. At the junction V is shortened by 5 bases and J by 6 bases; bases outside the gene matches: 10.

The sequencing input was PBMCs. This chain joins TRBV19 to TRBJ2-7, and 10 junction bases match TRBD2. This clonotype was sampled from a woman between 18 and 30 years old in good health and CMV-seropositive. The CDR3 sequence is CASSERGGRRREQYF. The DNA sequence is given as TGTGCCAGTAGTGAGCGGGGGGGCCGTCGCCGCGAGCAGTACTTC.